This entry lists 9 T cell receptor beta chains sequenced from one sample in a study of cytomegalovirus exposure and HLA in healthy donors. Primers for the PCR totalled 60 Vbeta and 13 Jbeta. The protocol was immunoSEQ multiplex PCR, while the TCRdb copy is restricted to in-frame clones and leaves out a portion. This sample carries around 130,000 clones, roughly 70% of them seen once, and the ten largest clones take about 2.1%. Input material: PBMCs. The receptor source for this set is a woman aged 40 to 55 in good health and CMV-seropositive.

This sequence joins TRBV5-4 and TRBJ2-7, with D possibly matching TRBD2 (6 bases). In germline, CDR1 is SGHNT, CDR2 YYREEE (reference sequence). V lost 3 bases and J lost 2, with 21 bases in between. CDR3 length: 17 amino acids. The CDR3 sequence is CASSSGLSVGPAYEQYF. The DNA for the CDR3 is TGTGCCAGCAGCTCGGGACTCAGTGTGGGACCTGCCTACGAGCAGTACTTC.

This clone was seen only a few times. V and J are TRBV6-6 and TRBJ1-5; weak D call: TRBD1 (6 bases). The germline gives CDR1 MNHNY, CDR2 SVGAGI (reference sequence). This CDR3 is built from 14 residues. V lost 5 bases and J lost 8, with 16 bases in between. CDR3 nucleotides: TGTGCCAGCAGTCCAACAGGGACCAAGGAGCCCCAGCATTTT. This codes for CASSPTGTKEPQHF.

The genes are TRBV27 and TRBJ2-3; 9 positions match TRBD2. The J segment lost 4 bases and the V segment lost 4 bases, leaving 9 bases of the junction unmatched. The CDR3 loop spans 16 amino acids. The germline V gene has CDR1 MNHEY and CDR2 SMNVEV (reference sequence). The CDR3 loop reads CASSSHRLAGPDTQYF. CDR3 nucleotides: TGTGCCAGCAGTTCGCATAGGCTAGCGGGGCCAGATACGCAGTATTTT.

The chain combines TRBV4-2 with TRBJ2-2; a possible D gene is TRBD1 (6 bases). V was cut by 1 base and J by 1 base, with 7 bases left in between. CDR1 and CDR2 from the germline V gene are LGHNA and YNFKEQ. The CDR3 length is 15 residues. The CDR3 loop is CASSQVDRNTGELFF. CDR3 nucleotide sequence: TGTGCCAGCAGCCAAGTGGACAGGAACACCGGGGAGCTGTTTTTT.

The gene calls are TRBV5-4 and TRBJ2-7; the match to TRBD1 covers 11 bases. Germline CDR1 reads SGHNT; CDR2 reads YYREEE (reference sequence). The CDR3 loop spans 16 amino acids. V was pared by 2 bases and J by 4 bases, with 8 bases of the junction left unmatched. CDR3 sequence reads: CASSLPGQGALYEQYF. The CDR3 bases are TGTGCCAGCAGCTTACCCGGACAGGGGGCTTTATACGAGCAGTACTTC.

The chain has TRBV7-6 and TRBJ2-7; 10 nucleotides align to TRBD2. V gave up 5 bases and J gave up 6 bases; unmatched junction bases: 10. The CDR3 totals 15 residues. Germline lookup yields CDR1 SGHVS and CDR2 FNYEAQ. CDR3: CASSPPSSGGFEQYF. Here the CDR3 DNA reads TGTGCCAGCAGCCCCCCTTCTAGCGGGGGTTTCGAGCAGTACTTC.

The chain links TRBV19 to TRBJ1-1; weak D call: TRBD1 (6 bases). The germline V and J ends were trimmed by 5 bases and 6 bases, with 16 bases remaining between them. The CDR3 consists of 14 residues. Germline values: CDR1 LNHDA, CDR2 SQIVND (reference sequence). CDR3 residues: CASSVWGRRAEAFF. In DNA form, the CDR3 reads TGTGCCAGTAGTGTCTGGGGGCGACGAGCTGAAGCTTTCTTT.

The chain uses TRBV6-4 and TRBJ2-7; D may be TRBD1 (6 bases). V lost 5 bases and J lost 3, with 14 bases in between. Germline CDR1 reads MRHNA; CDR2 reads SNTAGT. CDR3 length equals 14 residues. The CDR3: CASSTTGSGYEQYF. The CDR3, as DNA: TGTGCCAGCAGTACCACAGGGTCCGGCTACGAGCAGTACTTC.

This chain joins TRBV7-2 and TRBJ2-7; 9 bases match TRBD1. The ends lost 6 bases at V and 6 bases at J; junction bases unmatched: 9. Germline V lookup: CDR1 SGHTA, CDR2 FQGNSA. CDR3 size: 14 residues. DNA for the CDR3: TGTGCCAGCAGTTACAGGGGGCCTGGGGTCGAGCAGTACTTC. Encoded protein: CASSYRGPGVEQYF.